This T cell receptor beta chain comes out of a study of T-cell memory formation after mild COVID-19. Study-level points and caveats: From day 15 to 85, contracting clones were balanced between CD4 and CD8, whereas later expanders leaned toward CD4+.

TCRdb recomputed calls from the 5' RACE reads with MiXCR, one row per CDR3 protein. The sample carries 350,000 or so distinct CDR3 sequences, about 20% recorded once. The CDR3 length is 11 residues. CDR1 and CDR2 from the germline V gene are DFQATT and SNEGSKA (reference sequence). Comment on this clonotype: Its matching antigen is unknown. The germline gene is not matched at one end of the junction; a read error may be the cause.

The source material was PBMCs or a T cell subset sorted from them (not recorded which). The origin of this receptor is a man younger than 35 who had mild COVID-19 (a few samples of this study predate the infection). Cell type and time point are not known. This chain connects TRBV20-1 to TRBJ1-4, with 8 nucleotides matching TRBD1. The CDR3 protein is CLGQGNEKLFF. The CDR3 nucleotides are TGTCTCGGACAGGGTAATGAAAAACTGTTTTTT.